This TCR beta chain was sequenced during a study of CD8+ T cells in alopecia areata. Study-level findings and limits: Patients showed less clear TCR sequence sharing than mice, possibly partly because of HLA diversity.

Investigators isolated RNA and reverse transcribed it into cDNA to act as the sequencing template. The assay was immunoSEQ multiplex PCR, and TCRdb's table has in-frame clones only and misses some. The repertoire has around 160,000 clones, approximately 57% of them found once; the top ten carry 13% to 15%. Treatment here: oral pan-JAK inhibitor, 5-10 mg twice daily. The CDR3 has 14 amino acids. Germline V gene data show CDR1 as SSHAT and CDR2 as FNYEAQ (reference sequence). As regards this clone: What it binds is not known. At one end the junction does not follow the germline gene, possibly because of a read error.

The chain recombines TRBV7-7 with TRBJ2-7; D gene uncertain. Sequencing used CD4+ T cells sorted from blood, obtained at week 24, from a patient treated with tofacitinib. This TCR was recovered from a human donor with alopecia areata. CDR3 in DNA: TGTGCTAGCAGCCCCTACAAGAACACCTACGAGCAGTACTTC. Translated: CASSPYKNTYEQYF.